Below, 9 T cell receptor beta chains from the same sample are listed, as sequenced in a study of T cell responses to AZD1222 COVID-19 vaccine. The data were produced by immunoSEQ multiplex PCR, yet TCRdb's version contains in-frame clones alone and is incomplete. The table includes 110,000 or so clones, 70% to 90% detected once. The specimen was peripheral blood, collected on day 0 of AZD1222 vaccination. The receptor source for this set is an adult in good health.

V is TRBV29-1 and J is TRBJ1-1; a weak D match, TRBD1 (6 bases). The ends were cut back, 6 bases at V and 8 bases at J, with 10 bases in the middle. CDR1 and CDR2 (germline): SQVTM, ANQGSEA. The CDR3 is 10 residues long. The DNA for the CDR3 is TGCAGCGTCGCTGACAGGGAAGCTTTCTTT. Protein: CSVADREAFF.

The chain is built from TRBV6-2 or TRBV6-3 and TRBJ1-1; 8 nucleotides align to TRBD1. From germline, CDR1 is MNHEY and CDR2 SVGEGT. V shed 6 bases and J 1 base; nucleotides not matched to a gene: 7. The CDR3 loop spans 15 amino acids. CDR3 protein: CASSSLGQGNTEAFF. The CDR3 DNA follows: TGTGCCAGCAGCTCTCTCGGACAGGGGAACACTGAAGCTTTCTTT.

CDR3 sequence reads: CASSPGGLVNEKLFF. Written as DNA, the CDR3 is TGTGCCAGCAGCCCGGGGGGCTTGGTGAATGAAAAACTGTTTTTT. This chain uses TRBV7-6 with TRBJ1-4, with D possibly being TRBD1 (6 bases). V lost 5 bases to trimming and J lost 5 bases, with 15 bases between them. Germline values: CDR1 SGHVS, CDR2 FNYEAQ. The CDR3 is 15 amino acids.

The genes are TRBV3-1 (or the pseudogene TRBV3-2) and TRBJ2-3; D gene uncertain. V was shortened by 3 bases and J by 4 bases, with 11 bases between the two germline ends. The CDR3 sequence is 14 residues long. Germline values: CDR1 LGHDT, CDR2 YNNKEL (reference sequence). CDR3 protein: CASSQAGSADTQYF. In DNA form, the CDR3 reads TGTGCCAGCAGCCAGGCAGGCAGCGCAGATACGCAGTATTTT.

The CDR3 protein is CASSSRRGLNEQFF. CDR3 in DNA: TGTGCCAGCAGCTCCAGGAGGGGGCTAAATGAGCAGTTCTTC. The chain is built from TRBV5-6 and TRBJ2-1, with D perhaps matching TRBD1 (7 bases). There are 14 residues in the CDR3. Trimming stripped 3 bases from V and 7 bases from J, with 14 bases between. Germline lookup yields CDR1 SGHDT and CDR2 YYEEEE.

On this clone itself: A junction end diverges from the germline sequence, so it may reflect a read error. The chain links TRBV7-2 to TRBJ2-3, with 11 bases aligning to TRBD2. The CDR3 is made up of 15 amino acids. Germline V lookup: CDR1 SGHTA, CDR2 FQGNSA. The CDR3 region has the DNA TGTGCCAGCAGCGTAGCGGGGGGGCCTACAGATACGCAGTATTTT. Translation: CASSVAGGPTDTQYF.

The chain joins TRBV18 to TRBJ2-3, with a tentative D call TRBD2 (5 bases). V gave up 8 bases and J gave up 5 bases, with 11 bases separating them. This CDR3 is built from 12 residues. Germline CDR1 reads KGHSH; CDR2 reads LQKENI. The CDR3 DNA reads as TGTGCCAGCCTCAAAGGAGGAGATACGCAGTATTTT. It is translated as CASLKGGDTQYF.

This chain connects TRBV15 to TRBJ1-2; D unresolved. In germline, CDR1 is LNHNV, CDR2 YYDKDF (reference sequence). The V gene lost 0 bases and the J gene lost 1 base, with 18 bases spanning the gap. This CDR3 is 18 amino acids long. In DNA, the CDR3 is TGTGCCACCAGCAGAGATAAAGTTAAGACACAGATTAACTATGGCTACACCTTC. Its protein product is CATSRDKVKTQINYGYTF.

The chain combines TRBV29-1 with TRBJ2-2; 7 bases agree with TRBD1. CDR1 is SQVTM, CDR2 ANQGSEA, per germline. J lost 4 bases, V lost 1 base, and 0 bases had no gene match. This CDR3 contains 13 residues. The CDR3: CSVEAGGTGELFF. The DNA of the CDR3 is TGCAGCGTTGAAGCAGGGGGCACCGGGGAGCTGTTTTTT.